The next 21 T cell receptor beta chains were all read from a single sample in a study of CD8 T cells in ankylosing spondylitis. No antigen has been identified for these receptors. Broader study findings: It appeared that ankylosing spondylitis blood was characterized by a TCR beta motif of seven or eight highly homologous variants.

TCRdb reprocessed the 5' RACE reads with MiXCR, giving one entry per CDR3 protein. Here the sample spans about 480,000 distinct CDR3 sequences, about 15% being singletons. The sequenced sample was blood, either unsorted or a sorted T cell fraction (not recorded which). The receptors originated from a male donor with ankylosing spondylitis.

Only a few counts were recorded for this clonotype. This chain connects TRBV5-5 to TRBJ2-7; either TRBD1 or TRBD2 may fit D (6 bases each). Germline CDR1 reads SGHKS; CDR2 reads YYEKEE (reference sequence). The CDR3 contains 14 residues. The ends were cut back, 1 base at V and 6 bases at J, with 14 bases in the middle. Here the CDR3 DNA reads TGTGCCAGCAGCTTGAGGGTCGGGGGCGGCGAGCAGTACTTC. It encodes CASSLRVGGGEQYF.

This clonotype was counted between two and nine times. This chain joins TRBV12-3 or TRBV12-4 and TRBJ2-5, with 7 nucleotides matching TRBD1. This CDR3 comprises 17 residues. Trimming took 3 bases from V and 0 from J; bases not matched to a gene: 10. The CDR3, as DNA: TGTGCCAGCAGTTTGAGGCAGGGGGTTACCAACCAAGAGACCCAGTACTTC. Amino acid sequence: CASSLRQGVTNQETQYF.

The V and J genes are TRBV7-2 and TRBJ1-5, with a weak D call TRBD1 (6 bases). The CDR3 totals 14 residues. Trimming removed 2 bases from V and 6 bases from J, with 11 bases in between. Germline CDR1 is SGHTA and CDR2 is FQGNSA. CDR3 loop: CASSLKGGVQPQHF. The CDR3 DNA is TGTGCCAGCAGCTTAAAGGGGGGGGTTCAGCCCCAGCATTTT.

J is TRBJ1-4 and V is TRBV2; weak D call: TRBD1 (5 bases). Germline-derived CDR1 and CDR2 are SNHLY and FYNNEI. The V and J ends lost 7 bases and 8 bases respectively, with 17 bases between them. The CDR3 length is 14 residues. CDR3 in amino acids: CASTPSGFREKLFF. As DNA, the CDR3 is TGTGCCAGCACCCCCTCAGGGTTTCGGGAAAAACTGTTTTTT.

V gene TRBV7-3 combines with J gene TRBJ2-1, with D perhaps matching TRBD2 (5 bases). V lost 5 bases and J 4 bases, leaving 15 bases between the germline ends. Germline V CDR1 and CDR2: SGHTA, FQGTGA. This CDR3 has 15 amino acids. Written as DNA, the CDR3 is TGTGCCAGCAGCACTCAAGCGGTACTTTACAATGAGCAGTTCTTC. Protein: CASSTQAVLYNEQFF.

This chain uses TRBV20-1 with TRBJ2-1; 12 bases map to TRBD2. The CDR3 spans 14 residues. Germline CDR1 and CDR2: DFQATT and SNEGSKA (reference sequence). Trimming cost V 5 bases and J 4 bases; bases outside gene matches: 3. CDR3 region: CSALGLAGYNEQFF. The CDR3 DNA follows: TGCAGTGCTCTGGGACTAGCGGGTTACAATGAGCAGTTCTTC.

This rearrangement joins TRBV12-5 to TRBJ2-7; possibly TRBD1 for D (5 bases). V shed 2 bases and J shed 0 bases, with 14 bases lying between them. The CDR3 loop spans 16 amino acids. CDR1 LGHNT and CDR2 FRNRAP come from the germline V gene. This CDR3 reads CASGLPTAGISYEQYF. The CDR3 coding sequence is TGTGCTAGTGGTTTGCCTACTGCAGGGATCTCCTACGAGCAGTACTTC.

Ten or more counts support this clonotype. This chain uses TRBV29-1 with TRBJ2-7, with TRBD1 matching over 8 bases. Per germline, CDR1 SQVTM and CDR2 ANQGSEA. The V and J ends lost 6 bases and 1 base, in that order; junction bases with no gene match: 11. The CDR3 runs 15 residues. The CDR3 sequence: CSVRTGSSRSYEQYF. CDR3 in DNA: TGCAGCGTACGGACAGGGAGTTCAAGGTCCTACGAGCAGTACTTC.

The V gene is TRBV30, the J gene TRBJ1-1, with a tentative D call TRBD1 (5 bases). Germline V CDR1 and CDR2: GTSNPN, SVGIG (reference sequence). V lost 7 bases, J lost 4 bases, and 19 bases lay in between. CDR3 length: 14 amino acids. The CDR3 sequence is CASTRQGWGTEAFF. CDR3 in DNA: TGTGCCTCGACCCGCCAGGGATGGGGCACTGAAGCTTTCTTT. Variable domain in full (rest from reference TRBV30 and TRBJ1-1): SQTIHQWPATLVQPVGSPLSLECTVEGTSNPNLYWYRQAAGRGLQLLFYSVGIGQISSEVPQNLSASRPQDRQFILSSKKLLLSDSGFYLCASTRQGWGTEAFFGQGTRLTVV.

The chain combines TRBV5-1 with TRBJ1-2, with 8 bases identical to TRBD1. Trimming cost V 5 bases and J 8 bases; bases outside gene matches: 8. The CDR3 is 13 amino acids. Germline V CDR1 and CDR2: SGHRS, YFSETQ. The CDR3 is CASSLTGERGYTF. In nucleotides, the CDR3 is TGCGCCAGCAGTTTGACAGGGGAAAGAGGCTACACCTTC.

This clonotype occurred a few times. The V call is TRBV6-5, the J call TRBJ1-1; TRBD1 might be the D (6 bases). The germline gives CDR1 MNHEY, CDR2 SVGAGI. This CDR3 region has 15 residues. Trimming left V 5 bases short and J 5 bases short, with 18 bases between. The CDR3 region has the DNA TGTGCCAGCAGTACCGAGCAGGGGCGGGGGACTGAAGCTTTCTTT. This codes for CASSTEQGRGTEAFF.

This clonotype was seen many times. The chain employs TRBV29-1 and TRBJ1-1; TRBD1 matches 8 bases. The junction had 8 bases not matched to a gene; V was cut back by 3 bases and J by 5 bases. Germline CDR1 and CDR2: SQVTM and ANQGSEA. The CDR3 extends over 14 amino acids. The CDR3 coding sequence is TGCAGCGTTGACCTCGGACAGGGATGGACTGAAGCTTTCTTT. This translates into CSVDLGQGWTEAFF.

This clonotype was found a few times. The chain has TRBV18 and TRBJ2-3; D is undetermined. The V end was cut by 3 bases, the J end by 4 bases, with 11 bases between. CDR1 is KGHSH and CDR2 is LQKENI in the germline V gene. The CDR3 consists of 14 residues. The CDR3 DNA reads as TGTGCCAGCTCACCGCAGGCCGGTGCAGATACGCAGTATTTT. Its protein is CASSPQAGADTQYF.

This clonotype has ten or more counts. The chain is built from TRBV28 and TRBJ2-1, with 8 bases identical to TRBD2. Germline-derived CDR1 and CDR2 are MDHEN and SYDVKM. This CDR3 contains 14 residues. Trimming took 6 bases from V and 7 from J; bases not matched to a gene: 8. Here the CDR3 reads CASSRSGKENEQFF. Here the CDR3 DNA reads TGTGCCAGCAGCCGTAGCGGGAAAGAAAATGAGCAGTTCTTC.

This chain links TRBV30 with TRBJ2-7; weak D call: TRBD1 (6 bases). This CDR3 has 16 amino acids. Trimming took 0 bases from V and 0 from J, leaving 15 bases between them. Germline-derived CDR1 and CDR2 are GTSNPN and SVGIG (reference sequence). The CDR3 bases are TGTGCCTGGAGTGTGGCAGGGGCGTTGACCTCCTACGAGCAGTACTTC. Protein: CAWSVAGALTSYEQYF.

This clonotype was found many times. The CDR3 nucleotides are TGTGCCAGCAGCTCCCTGGGGGGGCCGTTGAATACGCAGTATTTT. It encodes CASSSLGGPLNTQYF. The V gene is TRBV7-2, the J gene TRBJ2-3; D might be TRBD2 (7 bases). V lost 4 bases, J lost 7 bases, and 18 bases lay in between. This CDR3 region has 15 residues. Germline V CDR1 and CDR2: SGHTA, FQGNSA.

The sample holds a few counts of this clonotype. The chain couples TRBV10-3 to TRBJ2-3, with a possible D match to TRBD2 (5 bases). The V end was cut by 2 bases, the J end by 2 bases, with 11 bases between. The CDR3 contains 15 residues. Germline lookup yields CDR1 ENHRY and CDR2 SYGVKD. CDR3 bases: TGTGCCATCAGTGAGCCGGGATCAAACACAGATACGCAGTATTTT. Translation: CAISEPGSNTDTQYF.

The sample holds a few counts of this clonotype. J is TRBJ1-5 and V is TRBV29-1; maybe TRBD1 (6 bases). V lost 4 bases and J lost 4, with 14 bases in between. This CDR3 comprises 14 residues. Germline loops: CDR1 SQVTM, CDR2 ANQGSEA. In DNA form, the CDR3 reads TGCAGCGTTGTGCTGGACAGCCTAAATCAGCCCCAGCATTTT. Translating it yields CSVVLDSLNQPQHF. The full variable domain, completed using reference TRBV29-1 and TRBJ1-5, is SAVISQKPSRDICQRGTSLTIQCQVDSQVTMMFWYRQQPGQSLTLIATANQGSEATYESGFVIDKFPISRPNLTFSTLTVSNMSPEDSSIYLCSVVLDSLNQPQHFGDGTRLSIL.

This clonotype has more than one count but fewer than ten. This chain joins TRBV6-1 and TRBJ2-3; D is unresolved. With 6 bases removed from V and 2 bases from J, the gap between germline ends came to 6 bases. Germline assignment: CDR1 MNHNS and CDR2 SASEGT. The CDR3 loop spans 12 amino acids. The DNA for the CDR3 is TGTGCCAGCAGGGTGTACACAGATACGCAGTATTTT. This translates into CASRVYTDTQYF.

This clonotype was seen a handful of times. The chain has TRBV3-1 and TRBJ1-2, with D perhaps matching TRBD1 (5 bases). V was clipped by 3 bases and J by 4 bases, with 12 bases between them. There are 14 residues in the CDR3. Germline CDR1 is LGHDT and CDR2 is YNNKEL (reference sequence). The CDR3 DNA sequence: TGTGCCAGCAGCCACTCAATCGACAGCTATGGCTACACCTTC. It specifies CASSHSIDSYGYTF.

The chain has TRBV6-2 or TRBV6-3 and TRBJ2-1, with TRBD2 matching 14 bases. The V gene's germline CDR1 is MNHEY and CDR2 SVGEGT. Trimming took 2 bases from V and 9 from J; bases not matched to a gene: 9. CDR3 length: 17 amino acids. CDR3 bases: TGTGCCAGCAGTTACAGGAAGACTAGCGGGGGGGCGGGTGAGCAGTTCTTC. Its translation: CASSYRKTSGGAGEQFF.